The 15 T cell receptor beta chains reported below all come from one sample, sequenced in a study of blood T cell repertoires in COVID-19. Assay: immunoSEQ multiplex PCR; the TCRdb copy retains only in-frame clones and omits some. Found here are about 170,000 clones, 85% of them singletons; the top ten hold over 3%. The sequencing sample was made of peripheral blood. These receptor sequences come from a human donor with acute or convalescent COVID-19. The donor label of this sample is uncertain.

The gene calls are TRBV18 and TRBJ2-7; possibly TRBD2 for D (6 bases). CDR1 is KGHSH and CDR2 is LQKENI in the germline V gene. Trimming stripped 3 bases from V and 3 bases from J, with 15 bases between. CDR3 length equals 15 residues. The CDR3 region is CASSPGRIRNYEQYF. The CDR3 DNA reads as TGTGCCAGCTCACCCGGGAGAATCAGGAACTACGAGCAGTACTTC. The full variable domain, in which reference TRBV18 and TRBJ2-7 provide the parts outside the CDR3, is NAGVMQNPRHLVRRRGQEARLRCSPMKGHSHVYWYRQLPEEGLKFMVYLQKENIIDESGMPKERFSAEFPKEGPSILRIQQVVRGDSAAYFCASSPGRIRNYEQYFGPGTRLTVT.

This chain joins TRBV29-1 and TRBJ2-5, with no clear D. CDR3 length: 14 residues. The ends were cut back, 4 bases at V and 1 base at J, with 13 bases in the middle. Germline lookup yields CDR1 SQVTM and CDR2 ANQGSEA. The CDR3 is CSVGSPGFQETQYF. The CDR3 DNA follows: TGCAGCGTTGGTTCCCCTGGCTTCCAAGAGACCCAGTACTTC.

This chain links TRBV11-1 with TRBJ2-1; D is perhaps TRBD2 (5 bases). CDR1 is SGHAT, CDR2 FQDESV, per germline (reference sequence). The CDR3 is 16 amino acids. The V end was cut by 0 bases, the J end by 8 bases, with 17 bases between. The CDR3 protein is CASSLAGVTGFYEQFF. CDR3 DNA sequence: TGTGCCAGCAGCTTAGCTGGGGTGACGGGATTTTATGAGCAGTTCTTC. The full variable domain, rest sourced from reference TRBV11-1 and TRBJ2-1, is EAEVAQSPRYKITEKSQAVAFWCDPISGHATLYWYRQILGQGPELLVQFQDESVVDDSQLPKDRFSAERLKGVDSTLKIQPAELGDSAMYLCASSLAGVTGFYEQFFGPGTRLTVL.

V is TRBV6-5 and J is TRBJ1-2, with a weak D call TRBD1 (5 bases). CDR1 is MNHEY and CDR2 is SVGAGI in the germline V gene. V shed 8 bases and J shed 4 bases, with 20 bases lying between them. The CDR3 is 15 amino acids. CDR3 sequence: CASSGRTERRYGYTF. For the CDR3, the DNA is TGTGCCAGCTCAGGGCGGACGGAGAGGCGCTATGGCTACACCTTC.

The gene calls are TRBV5-1 and TRBJ1-1, with unresolved D. The CDR3 length is 13 residues. The V end was cut by 0 bases, the J end by 5 bases, with 8 bases between. Germline V gene lookup returns CDR1 SGHRS and CDR2 YFSETQ. The CDR3 region is CASSLAGYTEAFF. In nucleotides, the CDR3 is TGCGCCAGCAGCTTGGCCGGGTATACTGAAGCTTTCTTT.

The gene calls are TRBV29-1 and TRBJ2-7; possible D gene TRBD2, 6 bases. The germline gives CDR1 SQVTM, CDR2 ANQGSEA. V shed 4 bases and J shed 6 bases, with 22 bases lying between them. The CDR3 contains 15 residues. The DNA for the CDR3 is TGCAGCGTTGGTGGCCTTTTTGGAGGGTCCCGCGAGCAGTACTTC. This sequence encodes CSVGGLFGGSREQYF.

This clone appeared once. This chain links TRBV18 with TRBJ1-5; D is possibly TRBD1 (5 bases). CDR3 length equals 14 residues. Germline V gives CDR1 KGHSH, CDR2 LQKENI. Trimming pared 3 bases from V and 4 bases from J, leaving 10 bases between. CDR3 sequence: CASSPEGFNQPQHF. Written as DNA, the CDR3 is TGTGCCAGCTCACCGGAGGGGTTTAATCAGCCCCAGCATTTT.

The chain couples TRBV4-1 to TRBJ1-5, with TRBD1 as a possible D gene (5 bases). The CDR3 covers 16 residues. Trimming removed 0 bases from V and 6 bases from J, with 15 bases in between. The germline V gene has CDR1 MGHRA and CDR2 YSYEKL. The CDR3 bases are TGCGCCAGCAGCCAAGATTTGGGGGGAAGGGGTCAGCCCCAGCATTTT. Its translation: CASSQDLGGRGQPQHF.

The rearrangement links TRBV6-5 to TRBJ2-5, with 11 bases fitting TRBD1. V shed 6 bases and J 1 base; nucleotides not matched to a gene: 4. The CDR3 is 15 residues long. The germline gives CDR1 MNHEY, CDR2 SVGAGI. This chain's CDR3 is CASRKGQGVQETQYF. The CDR3 DNA reads as TGTGCCAGCAGGAAGGGACAGGGGGTCCAAGAGACCCAGTACTTC.

The chain carries TRBV19 and TRBJ2-4, with TRBD2 identical over 16 bases. J gave up 2 bases and V 2 bases, and 15 bases lay outside the gene matches. CDR3 size: 22 residues. From germline, CDR1 is LNHDA and CDR2 SQIVND (reference sequence). CDR3 nucleotide sequence: TGTGCCAGTAGTATAAAGATAAATAAGGGACTAGCGGGGGGGCCTCCCAAAAACATTCAGTACTTC. Protein product: CASSIKINKGLAGGPPKNIQYF.

The V gene is TRBV5-1, the J gene TRBJ1-4, with D perhaps matching TRBD1 (6 bases). Trimming stripped 5 bases from V and 8 bases from J, with 16 bases between. CDR3 length: 14 amino acids. Germline V gene lookup returns CDR1 SGHRS and CDR2 YFSETQ. Here the CDR3 DNA reads TGCGCCAGCAGTACTCGGGGGGCCGGAGAAAAACTGTTTTTT. It specifies CASSTRGAGEKLFF.

The gene calls are TRBV24-1 and TRBJ2-5; 8 bases fit TRBD1. From germline, CDR1 is KGHDR and CDR2 SFDVKD. The CDR3 consists of 16 residues. Trimming took 9 bases from V and 1 from J; bases not matched to a gene: 12. Written as DNA, the CDR3 is TGTGCCACCTCTGGGGCAGGGGGCGACTTCCAAGAGACCCAGTACTTC. Translated: CATSGAGGDFQETQYF.

The chain joins TRBV11-2 to TRBJ1-2; 7 nucleotides match TRBD1. This CDR3 spans 14 amino acids. CDR1 and CDR2 from the germline V gene are SGHAT and FQNNGV. V shed 1 base and J 2 bases; nucleotides not matched to a gene: 1. CDR3 bases: TGTGCCAGCAGCTTAGCGGGACAGAACTATGGCTACACCTTC. It translates to CASSLAGQNYGYTF. The variable domain in full, with the rest retrieved from reference TRBV11-2 and TRBJ1-2, is EAGVAQSPRYKIIEKRQSVAFWCNPISGHATLYWYQQILGQGPKLLIQFQNNGVVDDSQLPKDRFSAERLKGVDSTLKIQPAKLEDSAVYLCASSLAGQNYGYTFGSGTRLTVV.

V and J are TRBV6-5 and TRBJ2-7, with unresolved D. This CDR3 is 15 amino acids long. Trimming shortened V by 3 bases and J by 0 bases, and 12 bases separated the two germline ends. Germline values: CDR1 MNHEY, CDR2 SVGAGI. CDR3 in amino acids: CASSYTLGSSYEQYF. CDR3 nucleotides: TGTGCCAGCAGTTATACCCTAGGCAGCTCCTACGAGCAGTACTTC.

As DNA, the CDR3 is TGTGCCAGCAGCTCGGGACTAGCGCTATCCCAGGGGGAGACCCAGTACTTC. Amino acid sequence: CASSSGLALSQGETQYF. The chain is built from TRBV7-9 and TRBJ2-5; 10 bases are shared with TRBD2. Germline CDR1 reads SEHNR; CDR2 reads FQNEAQ (reference sequence). V shed 4 bases and J 5 bases; nucleotides not matched to a gene: 13. CDR3 size: 17 residues.